The present T cell receptor beta chain was sequenced within a study of blood T cell repertoires in COVID-19. At the level of the study: Samples came from the United States, Italy and Spain, spanning acute and convalescent COVID-19. The cDNA or gDNA used as material had been derived from T cells, B-cell-depleted T cells, or PBMCs.

Germline V gene sequence: CDR1 LNHDA, CDR2 SQIVND (reference sequence). V dropped 7 bases and J dropped 0 bases, with 16 bases sitting between them. The CDR3 runs 16 residues. Methods used by the authors: Amplification with reference gene primers provided the estimates of nucleated cell counts. Some clones are missing from TCRdb's copy, which holds only in-frame ones; the method was immunoSEQ multiplex PCR. The V and J calls and clone size are taken from that table; D and trimming were inferred from the DNA. The sample includes 130,000 to 150,000 clones, 80% seen only once; the top ten take around 13%.

The V and J genes are TRBV19 and TRBJ1-3; TRBD1 is a possible D gene (6 bases). Sequencing was done on a sample of peripheral blood. The clonotype was recovered from a man in his sixties with active or convalescent COVID-19. As DNA, the CDR3 is TGTGCCAGTAATCCCACCCGACAGGCCTCTGGAAACACCATATATTTT. This sequence encodes CASNPTRQASGNTIYF.